The next 10 T cell receptor beta chains were all read from a single sample in a study of human T cells and chemical hapten exposure. The time point is: healthy volunteer bleed at 2 weeks. Extraction yielded total RNA from whole blood (unfractionated). TCRdb called the RACE reads again in MiXCR, with one record for every CDR3 protein. The sample records 130,000 or so distinct CDR3 sequences, 9% to 10% being singletons. Sequencing used whole blood. The receptors were sampled from a male donor in good health. Some clones in this sample may be carry-over from other donors' samples.

This clonotype was counted ten times or more. The rearrangement uses TRBV2 and TRBJ2-1; 10 positions match TRBD1. V gave up 8 bases and J gave up 3 bases; unmatched junction bases: 7. The CDR3 runs to 15 residues. Germline V gives CDR1 SNHLY, CDR2 FYNNEI. The CDR3: CASPRDRGHYNEQFF. CDR3 bases: TGTGCCAGCCCCCGCGACAGGGGGCACTACAATGAGCAGTTCTTC.

In this sample, this clonotype turned up many times. The J gene is TRBJ2-4, the V gene TRBV3-1; tentative D call: TRBD2 (6 bases). Germline CDR1 and CDR2: LGHDT and YNNKEL (reference sequence). The CDR3 extends over 18 amino acids. Trimming cost V 0 bases and J 0 bases, with 15 bases left between them. The CDR3 DNA follows: TGTGCCAGCAGCCAAGATAGAGAGGAGGGTCTAGCCAAAAACATTCAGTACTTC. This encodes CASSQDREEGLAKNIQYF.

In its sample, this clonotype was seen many times. This sequence joins TRBV9 and TRBJ2-5, with TRBD1 identical over 10 bases. The CDR3 loop spans 15 amino acids. J was trimmed by 5 bases and V by 2 bases; bases with no gene match: 6. From germline, CDR1 is SGDLS and CDR2 YYNGEE. CDR3 sequence reads: CASSVQTGGLETQYF. CDR3 coding DNA: TGTGCCAGCAGCGTCCAGACAGGGGGCCTGGAGACCCAGTACTTC.

This clonotype was counted only a few times. This chain joins TRBV7-2 and TRBJ2-7, with 9 bases identical to TRBD2. CDR3 length: 14 amino acids. Germline V gene sequence: CDR1 SGHTA, CDR2 FQGNSA. Germline trimming cut 3 bases from V and 6 bases from J; bases unmatched to any gene: 6. The CDR3 spells CASSFGSGGSEQYF. DNA for the CDR3: TGTGCCAGCAGCTTCGGGAGCGGGGGGTCCGAGCAGTACTTC.

The gene calls are TRBV10-2 and TRBJ2-5, with D tentatively TRBD2 (5 bases). This CDR3 contains 14 residues. Germline V gene sequence: CDR1 WSHSY, CDR2 SAAADI. Trimming pared 8 bases from V and 1 base from J, leaving 14 bases between. DNA for the CDR3: TGCGCCAGCGGGAGTGGCCCCAGCCAAGAGACCCAGTACTTC. This translates into CASGSGPSQETQYF.

As for this clonotype: A read error is likely, as this CDR3 ends without the conserved phenylalanine or tryptophan. The rearrangement uses TRBV20-1 and TRBJ2-5, with 12 bases fitting TRBD2. CDR3 length equals 19 residues. CDR1 DFQATT and CDR2 SNEGSKA come from the germline V gene (reference sequence). The ends lost 1 base at V and 2 bases at J; junction bases unmatched: 14. The CDR3 DNA sequence: TGCAGTGCTAGAGGACTAGCGGGAGAGCCACTATCAAGACAAGAGACCCAGTACTCC. Amino acids: CSARGLAGEPLSRQETQYS.

The chain uses TRBV29-1 and TRBJ2-2; D is possibly TRBD1 (5 bases). V dropped 4 bases and J dropped 4 bases, with 13 bases sitting between them. CDR1 is SQVTM, CDR2 ANQGSEA, per germline. CDR3 length: 14 residues. CDR3 sequence (DNA): TGCAGCGTTGCCAGGGTGGAAGGCACCGGGGAGCTGTTTTTT. This encodes CSVARVEGTGELFF.

This chain joins TRBV14 and TRBJ2-7; D possibly corresponds to TRBD2 (5 bases). V was trimmed by 4 bases and J by 3 bases, leaving 19 bases between them. Germline CDR1 SGHDN, CDR2 FVKESK. The CDR3 consists of 16 residues. The DNA of the CDR3 is TGTGCCAGCAGCCCGATCGCGGGTCCTGCGGTCTACGAGCAGTACTTC. Residues: CASSPIAGPAVYEQYF.

The rearrangement joins TRBV19 to TRBJ1-2; D call uncertain. CDR1 is LNHDA and CDR2 is SQIVND in the germline V gene (reference sequence). This CDR3 has 14 amino acids. Trimming took 5 bases from V and 2 from J, leaving 12 bases between them. CDR3 sequence (DNA): TGTGCCAGTAGTCGCGCAGATAGAAACTATGGCTACACCTTC. Amino acids: CASSRADRNYGYTF.

In its sample, this clonotype was seen a few times. CDR3 sequence reads: CASTGTGSGYTF. The CDR3 nucleotides read TGTGCCAGTACCGGGACAGGGAGCGGCTACACCTTC. The J gene is TRBJ1-2, the V gene TRBV19, with 9 positions matching TRBD1. This CDR3 has 12 amino acids. Germline CDR1 is LNHDA and CDR2 is SQIVND (reference sequence). V lost 7 bases and J lost 8; bases outside the gene matches: 5.